This T cell receptor beta chain was recovered during a study of cytomegalovirus exposure and HLA in healthy donors. This clone showed up just once. PCR involved 60 Vbeta and 13 Jbeta primers. Profiling relied on immunoSEQ multiplex PCR, and the TCRdb table lists in-frame clones only, not all of them. The sample yields around 160,000 clones, 68% seen once. Between the trimmed V and J ends, which lost 0 bases and 3 bases, there was a span of 9 bases. The CDR3 consists of 14 residues. CDR1 and CDR2 from the germline V gene are SEHNR and FQNEAQ (reference sequence). The chain carries TRBV7-9 and TRBJ2-7, with D possibly matching TRBD2 (5 bases). The sequence was obtained from a woman in her 40s in good health and CMV-seropositive. The sample taken for sequencing was PBMCs. CDR3 sequence reads: CASSLALGDYEQYF. The CDR3 region has the DNA TGTGCCAGCAGCTTAGCGCTGGGAGACTACGAGCAGTACTTC.